Listed below are T cell receptor beta chains from one sample, sequenced in a study of T cell responses to AZD1222 COVID-19 vaccine. The protocol was immunoSEQ multiplex PCR, while the TCRdb copy is restricted to in-frame clones and leaves out a portion. The sample lists about 97,000 clones, approximately 91% occurring once. The starting material was peripheral blood, obtained on day 0 of AZD1222 vaccination. These receptors originate from an adult in good health. Each CDR3 is given with its conserved first and last residue. A D gene is named only where the DNA matches it firmly. Some rows have no size entry. The others give once, few or many, or a class for an expanded clone.

d_call | j_call | v_call | clone_size | cdr3_aa | cdr3_nt
TRBD2 | TRBJ2-7 | TRBV27 | - | CASSTGRGREYF | TGTGCCAGCAGTACGGGGAGGGGCCGGGAGTACTTC
- | TRBJ1-1 | TRBV7-9 | - | CASSLGEVDSEAFF | TGTGCCAGCAGCTTAGGGGAAGTCGACAGCGAAGCTTTCTTT
- | TRBJ2-3 | TRBV10-3 | - | CATLKGGATDTQYF | TGTGCCACCCTCAAGGGGGGCGCCACAGATACGCAGTATTTT
TRBD1 | TRBJ1-1 | TRBV18 | - | CASSPTGMNTEAFF | TGTGCCAGCTCACCGACAGGGATGAACACTGAAGCTTTCTTT
- | TRBJ1-6 | TRBV3-1/TRBV3-2 | - | CASSQESFTKTLLGSPLHF | TGTGCCAGCAGCCAAGAGAGCTTCACTAAAACACTCCTTGGATCACCCCTCCACTTT
TRBD1 | TRBJ1-2 | TRBV30 | - | CAWSRQGGYGYTF | TGTGCCTGGAGTCGACAGGGTGGCTATGGCTACACCTTC
- | TRBJ2-7 | TRBV6-6 | - | CASSRSQSSYEQYF | TGTGCCAGCAGTCGATCCCAGTCTTCCTACGAGCAGTACTTC
TRBD2 | TRBJ2-1 | TRBV28 | - | CAAGILAGENEQFF | TGTGCCGCCGGCATACTAGCGGGGGAGAATGAGCAGTTCTTC
- | TRBJ2-7 | TRBV21-1 | - | CASSKLSQGRYEQYF | TGTGCCAGCAGCAAACTCTCACAGGGGCGGTACGAGCAGTACTTC
TRBD1 | TRBJ1-4 | TRBV11-2 | - | CASSLVGTGVEKLFF | TGTGCCAGCAGCTTAGTGGGGACAGGGGTTGAAAAACTGTTTTTT
- | TRBJ1-1 | TRBV7-9 | - | CASSPPGRFNTEAFF | TGTGCCAGCAGCCCGCCGGGACGGTTTAACACTGAAGCTTTCTTT
- | TRBJ1-2 | TRBV19 | - | CASSAQGGGGYTF | TGTGCCAGTAGTGCCCAGGGAGGTGGTGGCTACACCTTC
- | TRBJ1-6 | TRBV6-5 | - | CASTSGQNNSPLHF | TGTGCCAGCACCTCAGGACAGAATAATTCACCCCTCCACTTT
- | TRBJ2-2 | TRBV3-1/TRBV3-2 | - | CASSQAGGNTGELFF | TGTGCCAGCAGCCAAGCTGGAGGGAACACCGGGGAGCTGTTTTTT
- | TRBJ1-1 | TRBV6-5 | - | CASSRGAVDTEAFF | TGTGCCAGCAGCCGCGGGGCAGTCGACACTGAAGCTTTCTTT
- | TRBJ1-6 | TRBV30 | - | CAWTLGGPRHF | TGTGCCTGGACCCTCGGGGGCCCCCGGCACTTT
- | TRBJ2-5 | TRBV5-1 | - | CASSFAGLGETQYF | TGCGCCAGCAGCTTCGCGGGGTTGGGGGAGACCCAGTACTTC
- | TRBJ1-6 | TRBV27 | - | CASSFGSNSPLHF | TGTGCCAGCAGTTTTGGCAGCAATTCACCCCTCCACTTT
- | TRBJ1-4 | TRBV6-1 | - | CASSEAGVLNEKLFF | TGTGCCAGCAGTGAGGCCGGGGTCCTTAATGAAAAACTGTTTTTT
TRBD1 | TRBJ1-1 | TRBV7-2 | - | CASSEQGAGTEAFF | TGTGCCAGCAGCGAACAGGGGGCGGGCACTGAAGCTTTCTTT
TRBD2 | TRBJ2-3 | TRBV5-4 | - | CASSFGGGSTDTQYF | TGTGCCAGCAGCTTTGGGGGGGGTAGCACAGATACGCAGTATTTT
- | TRBJ1-6 | TRBV4-3 | - | CASSQEGRGNNSPLHF | TGCGCCAGCAGCCAAGAGGGCAGGGGTAATAATTCACCCCTCCACTTT
TRBD2 | TRBJ2-2 | TRBV7-9 | - | CASRTSGGAVELFF | TGTGCCAGCAGGACTAGCGGGGGGGCTGTGGAGCTGTTTTTT
- | TRBJ2-7 | TRBV3-1/TRBV3-2 | - | CASSQDASMEQYF | TGTGCCAGCAGCCAAGACGCGTCGATGGAGCAGTACTTC
- | TRBJ1-2 | TRBV6-5 | - | CASSYRYQQLVYGYTF | TGTGCCAGCAGTTACAGATACCAGCAACTCGTCTATGGCTACACCTTC
TRBD2 | TRBJ2-3 | TRBV11-3 | - | CASSLVASGRTDTQYF | TGTGCCAGCAGCTTAGTGGCTAGCGGCCGCACAGATACGCAGTATTTT
TRBD1 | TRBJ1-5 | TRBV10-2 | - | CASGTDSNQPQHF | TGCGCCAGCGGGACAGATAGCAATCAGCCCCAGCATTTT
- | TRBJ2-7 | TRBV7-2 | once | CASSLVGGGGEQYF | TGTGCCAGCAGCTTAGTAGGCGGGGGCGGCGAGCAGTACTTC
- | TRBJ2-7 | TRBV30 | - | CAWRQAYRLYEQYF | TGTGCCTGGAGACAGGCTTACCGACTCTACGAGCAGTACTTC
- | TRBJ1-2 | TRBV5-1 | - | CASSLEKGTFGYTF | TGCGCCAGCAGCCTAGAAAAGGGGACGTTCGGCTACACCTTC
- | TRBJ1-4 | TRBV6-5 | - | CASSYSAGRNEKLFF | TGTGCCAGCAGTTACTCAGCAGGACGGAACGAAAAACTGTTTTTT
- | TRBJ2-3 | TRBV21-1 | once | CASSKLTAGGPDTDTQYF | TGTGCCAGCAGCAAATTGACAGCGGGGGGGCCGGACACAGATACGCAGTATTTT
- | TRBJ2-2 | TRBV6-5 | - | CAIKGVNTGELFF | TGTGCCATCAAGGGCGTAAACACCGGGGAGCTGTTTTTT
- | TRBJ2-3 | TRBV6-6 | - | CASRVAYTTDTQYF | TGTGCCAGCCGGGTGGCATACACCACAGATACGCAGTATTTT
TRBD1 | TRBJ1-2 | TRBV2 | - | CASVRDREFMGGYTF | TGTGCCAGCGTCAGGGACAGGGAATTCATGGGCGGCTACACCTTC
- | TRBJ1-2 | TRBV9 | - | CASSVGGGAAEGYTF | TGTGCCAGCAGCGTAGGTGGCGGCGCCGCCGAGGGCTACACCTTC
- | TRBJ2-5 | TRBV2 | - | CASSVLRGPQETQYF | TGTGCCAGCAGTGTCCTCCGGGGGCCCCAAGAGACCCAGTACTTC
TRBD1 | TRBJ2-7 | TRBV3-1/TRBV3-2 | - | CASSQEVTGVSYEQYF | TGTGCCAGCAGCCAAGAGGTGACAGGGGTATCCTACGAGCAGTACTTC
- | TRBJ1-1 | TRBV4-1 | once | CASSQVNPTEAFF | TGCGCCAGCAGCCAAGTTAACCCCACTGAAGCTTTCTTT
- | TRBJ1-5 | TRBV7-2 | - | CASSLEGISNQPQHF | TGTGCCAGCAGCTTAGAGGGGATCAGCAATCAGCCCCAGCATTTT
TRBD1 | TRBJ1-1 | TRBV3-1/TRBV3-2 | - | CASSTRQGAFF | TGTGCCAGCAGCACCCGACAGGGGGCTTTCTTT
- | TRBJ1-5 | TRBV19 | - | CASTNPQGRNQPQHF | TGTGCCAGTACCAACCCCCAAGGGCGCAATCAGCCCCAGCATTTT
- | TRBJ1-3 | TRBV5-5 | - | CASSLTTSGNTIYF | TGTGCCAGCAGCCTAACAACCTCTGGAAACACCATATATTTT
TRBD1 | TRBJ1-5 | TRBV27 | - | CASSDRVNPQPQHF | TGTGCCAGCAGTGACAGGGTGAACCCTCAGCCCCAGCATTTT
- | TRBJ1-2 | TRBV5-8 | - | CASSLVGRNYGYTF | TGTGCCAGCAGCTTGGTGGGACGGAACTATGGCTACACCTTC
- | TRBJ1-2 | TRBV5-4 | - | CASSSPRGGYTF | TGTGCCAGCAGCTCTCCCCGTGGGGGCTACACCTTC
- | TRBJ1-2 | TRBV9 | - | CASSVGTPPGYTF | TGTGCCAGCAGCGTCGGGACGCCGCCCGGCTACACCTTC
TRBD1 | TRBJ1-1 | TRBV28 | - | CASSSTGTVNTEAFF | TGTGCCAGCAGTTCCACCGGGACAGTGAACACTGAAGCTTTCTTT
TRBD1 | TRBJ1-1 | TRBV5-1 | - | CASSLLTGVGTEAFF | TGCGCCAGCAGCTTGCTGACAGGGGTCGGCACTGAAGCTTTCTTT
- | TRBJ1-1 | TRBV18 | - | CASSPTRTVNTEAFF | TGTGCCAGCTCACCGACCAGGACGGTGAACACTGAAGCTTTCTTT
- | TRBJ1-3 | TRBV28 | - | CASSSQLAGDGNTIYF | TGTGCCAGCAGTTCACAATTGGCAGGGGATGGGAACACCATATATTTT
- | TRBJ1-1 | TRBV28 | - | CASSHGGIKAEAFF | TGTGCCAGCAGTCACGGAGGGATTAAAGCTGAAGCTTTCTTT
- | TRBJ1-4 | TRBV19 | - | CASANRGTEKLFF | TGTGCCAGTGCTAATCGGGGGACTGAAAAACTGTTTTTT
- | TRBJ1-2 | TRBV20-1 | - | CSARDRGGYTF | TGCAGTGCTAGAGATCGTGGGGGCTACACCTTC